A selection of T cell receptor beta chains follows, all from one sample in a study of T cells in Graves' hyperthyroidism and ophthalmopathy. Using its own MiXCR run on the multiplex PCR reads, TCRdb lists one record per CDR3 protein. The table includes approximately 400,000 distinct CDR3 sequences, around 14% detected once. Sequences were obtained from blood. The source of these receptors is a woman aged 60-75 years with Graves' hyperthyroidism. CDR3s include the opening cysteine and the closing phenylalanine or tryptophan. D genes are given only for firm matches. Clone sizes are given selectively: once, few, many, or a class where the clone is expanded.

>TRBJ2-3|TRBD2|TRBV11-3|many
TGTGCCAGCAGCTTAGAAGGGTACGGGAGGTCTAGCACAGATACCCAGTATTTT
CASSLEGYGRSSTDTQYF
>TRBJ2-1|TRBD2|TRBV18|many
TGTGCCAGCTCACTGAGGACTAGCGGGAGGGCCAGTGAGCAGTTCTTC
CASSLRTSGRASEQFF
>TRBJ1-5|-|TRBV4-1|few
TGCGCCAGCAGCCGGTGGAGCAGTCAGCCCCAGCATTTT
CASSRWSSQPQHF
>TRBJ1-2|-|TRBV5-8|-
TGTGCCAGCAGCATGAGAACCTCTAACTATGGCTACACCTTC
CASSMRTSNYGYTF
>TRBJ2-7|-|TRBV15|-
TGTGCCACCAGCTATGGACGGACCTACGAGCAGTACTTC
CATSYGRTYEQYF
>TRBJ2-7|-|TRBV28|many
TGTGCCAGCAGGTCCGAGGGGCGGGACTACGAGCAGTACTTC
CASRSEGRDYEQYF
>TRBJ2-5|TRBD2|TRBV28|-
TGTGCCAGCAGTTCCGGGACTAGCGGGTCCGGGGCCCAGTACTTC
CASSSGTSGSGAQYF
>TRBJ2-2|TRBD2|TRBV15|few
TGTGCCACCATCTCTTACCGACTAGCGGGAGGTGTCACCGGGGAGCTGTTTTTT
CATISYRLAGGVTGELFF
>TRBJ2-6|-|TRBV19|few
TGTGCCAGTAGCGCTTACGGACGGACCTCTGGGGCCAACGTCCTGACTTTC
CASSAYGRTSGANVLTF
>TRBJ2-3|TRBD2|TRBV18|many
TGTGCCAGCTCACCTAACGGACTAGCGGCGGATACGCAGTATTTT
CASSPNGLAADTQYF
>TRBJ1-1|-|TRBV11-2|-
TGTGCCAGCAGCCCCACAGGGTCCGGGGGGCAAACTGAAGCTTTCTTT
CASSPTGSGGQTEAFF
>TRBJ2-1|-|TRBV20-1|few
TGCAGTGCTAGAGGGGGCCCCTCCTACAGTGAGCAGTTCTTC
CSARGGPSYSEQFF
>TRBJ1-5|-|TRBV24-1|many
TGTGCCACCACCCCCCGGCGGGGAACGCGCAATCAGCCCCAGCATTTT
CATTPRRGTRNQPQHF
>TRBJ2-1|TRBD2|TRBV14|few
TGTGCCAGCAGCCAAGATGGTAGCGGGCCGACCTTGAAGTACAATGAGCAGTCCTTC
CASSQDGSGPTLKYNEQSF
>TRBJ2-1|TRBD2|TRBV19|many
TGTGCCAGTAGTACCGGGACTAGCGGGAGGTATGAGCAGTTCTTC
CASSTGTSGRYEQFF
>TRBJ2-7|TRBD1|TRBV20-1|many
TGCAGTGCTAGAGGGGACAGGGTTTACGAGCAGTACTTC
CSARGDRVYEQYF
>TRBJ2-1|TRBD1|TRBV7-9|many
TGTGCCAGCAGCGCAGGGACAGGGGTAGTCTCCTACAATGAGCAGTTCTTC
CASSAGTGVVSYNEQFF
>TRBJ1-5|TRBD1|TRBV27|few
TGTGCCAGCAGTTTAGGACAGGGGGGAATGGCCCAGCATTTT
CASSLGQGGMAQHF
>TRBJ2-1|TRBD2|TRBV18|many
TGTGCCAGCTCTCCGGGAGGTACCTACAATGAGCAGTTCTTC
CASSPGGTYNEQFF
>TRBJ2-3|-|TRBV7-9|many
TGTGCCAGCAGCGCCGCAGGGACAGATACGCAGTATTTT
CASSAAGTDTQYF
>TRBJ2-1|-|TRBV28|many
TGTGCCAGCAGTTTATTTGGTAGCGGAAGATACAATGAGCAGTTCTTC
CASSLFGSGRYNEQFF
>TRBJ1-6|-|TRBV19|few
TGTGCCAGTAGTAAATCCCCATTTGGCCCCGGCTATAATTCACCCCTCCACTTT
CASSKSPFGPGYNSPLHF
>TRBJ2-2|-|TRBV10-2|-
TGCGCCAGCAGACCTACTAGCCCAACCAACACCGGGGAGCTGTTTTTT
CASRPTSPTNTGELFF
>TRBJ1-5|TRBD1|TRBV15|few
TGTGCCACCCGAGACAGGGGAAATCAGCCCCAGCATTTT
CATRDRGNQPQHF
>TRBJ2-5|TRBD1|TRBV12-3/TRBV12-4|few
TGTGCCAGCAGTTTAAACAGGGGGCGGAGGGGGGAAGAGACCCAGTACTTC
CASSLNRGRRGEETQYF
>TRBJ2-1|TRBD2|TRBV29-1|many
TGCAGCGTTGAAGAACTAGCGGGAGGGCAATCCTACAATGAGCAGTTCTTC
CSVEELAGGQSYNEQFF
>TRBJ2-7|-|TRBV28|many
TGTGCCAGCCTCACCCGGGGACCCTACGAGCAGTACTTC
CASLTRGPYEQYF
>TRBJ2-1|TRBD1|TRBV9|-
TGTGCCAGCAGCGGACTGGGACAGGGTGAGCAGTTCTTC
CASSGLGQGEQFF
>TRBJ1-5|-|TRBV28|-
TGTGCCAGCAGTCTTATAAGGTTTAATAGCAATCAGCCCCAGCATTTT
CASSLIRFNSNQPQHF
>TRBJ2-1|-|TRBV19|many
TGTGCCAGTAGTGCGCAGCCGGGACACACCTACAATGAGCAGTTCTTC
CASSAQPGHTYNEQFF
>TRBJ1-1|-|TRBV2|many
TGTGCCAGCCAAAATCAGGGCACTGAAGCTTTCTTT
CASQNQGTEAFF
>TRBJ1-1|-|TRBV6-2/TRBV6-3|many
TGTGCCAGCACCTCCCTGACAGTGAACACTGAAGCTTTCTTT
CASTSLTVNTEAFF
>TRBJ1-3|-|TRBV11-1|-
TGTGCCAGCAGCTTAGACTCCGGCGGCCCTGGAAACACCATATATTTT
CASSLDSGGPGNTIYF
>TRBJ1-2|-|TRBV24-1|-
TGTGCCACCAGTGATGTCGGGTGGTATGGCTACACCTTC
CATSDVGWYGYTF
>TRBJ2-1|TRBD2|TRBV7-3|many
TGTGCCAGCAGCTTAAACTCCCCCGGGGGGGGTGAGCAGTTCTTC
CASSLNSPGGGEQFF
>TRBJ2-1|-|TRBV28|-
TGTGCCAGCAGTTCCCCGGACTGGTCCTACAATGAGCAGTTCTTC
CASSSPDWSYNEQFF
>TRBJ1-5|TRBD1|TRBV5-1|many
TGCGCCAGCAGCTTGGGGGACAGGCCCAATCAGCCCCAGCATTTT
CASSLGDRPNQPQHF
>TRBJ2-7|-|TRBV18|many
TGTGCCAGCTCACCACAGGGCAGGAGCGAGCAGTACTTC
CASSPQGRSEQYF
>TRBJ1-5|-|TRBV7-8|few
TGTGCCAGCAGCTGGAACCGGGTCCGCAATCAGCCCCAGCATTTT
CASSWNRVRNQPQHF
>TRBJ1-5|-|TRBV28|many
TGTGCCAGCAGTCCCCGGGACGCCGGTCCCGATCAGCCCCAGCATTTT
CASSPRDAGPDQPQHF
>TRBJ2-4|-|TRBV20-1|-
TGCAGTGCTAGACGTCCCGGGCGGAACTTAGCCAAAAACATTCAGTACTTC
CSARRPGRNLAKNIQYF